A selection of T cell receptor beta chains follows, all from one sample in a study of T cell responses to AZD1222 COVID-19 vaccine. Assay: immunoSEQ multiplex PCR; the TCRdb copy retains only in-frame clones and omits some. In the table there are 80,000 or so clones, nearly 90% of which are singletons. Sequences were derived from peripheral blood, sampled on day 0 of AZD1222 vaccination. Receptor source: an adult in good health. CDR3s include the opening cysteine and the closing phenylalanine or tryptophan. Each record gives: D gene, J gene, clone size, V gene, CDR3 DNA, CDR3 protein. The D gene is left open where the match is weak. Size is stated for part of the rows, as once, few or many counts, or as a class when the clone is expanded.

. TRBJ1-2 . TRBV19 TGTGCCAGTAGTATATGGCAGGGAACGAACTATGGCTACACCTTC CASSIWQGTNYGYTF
. TRBJ1-4 once TRBV5-1 TGCGCCAGCAGTTCCGACGGGGGGGTTGAAAAACTGTTTTTT CASSSDGGVEKLFF
. TRBJ2-7 . TRBV21-1 TGTGCCAGCAGCAAAGTGGGACTAGCGGGAGATATTGTCTTGTACGAGCAGTACTTC CASSKVGLAGDIVLYEQYF
TRBD1 TRBJ1-5 . TRBV12-3/TRBV12-4 TGTGCCAGCAGTACAGGGGAAAATCAGCCCCAGCATTTT CASSTGENQPQHF
TRBD2 TRBJ2-2 once TRBV7-3 TGTGCCAGCAGCTTAAGCGGGAGGGGAAACACCGGGGAGCTGTTTTTT CASSLSGRGNTGELFF
. TRBJ1-1 . TRBV19 TGTGCCAGTAGTATCGGGGGGCTGAGGCACACTGAAGCTTTCTTT CASSIGGLRHTEAFF
. TRBJ2-5 . TRBV7-2 TGTGCCAGCAGGGGAAGGGGCGAGACCCAGTACTTC CASRGRGETQYF
. TRBJ2-5 . TRBV4-1 TGCGCCAGCAGCCAAGATCGTGGCACCCCAGAGACCCAGTACTTC CASSQDRGTPETQYF
TRBD1 TRBJ1-1 . TRBV18 TGTGCCAGCTCACCCCAACGGGACAGGAACACTGAAGCTTTCTTT CASSPQRDRNTEAFF
TRBD1 TRBJ2-1 . TRBV18 TGTGCCAGCTCAAGAGACGGGACAGACTACAATGAGCAGTTCTTC CASSRDGTDYNEQFF
. TRBJ1-4 once TRBV29-1 TGCAGCGGAAATCGGGGGCTGGGAGAAAAACTGTTTTTT CSGNRGLGEKLFF